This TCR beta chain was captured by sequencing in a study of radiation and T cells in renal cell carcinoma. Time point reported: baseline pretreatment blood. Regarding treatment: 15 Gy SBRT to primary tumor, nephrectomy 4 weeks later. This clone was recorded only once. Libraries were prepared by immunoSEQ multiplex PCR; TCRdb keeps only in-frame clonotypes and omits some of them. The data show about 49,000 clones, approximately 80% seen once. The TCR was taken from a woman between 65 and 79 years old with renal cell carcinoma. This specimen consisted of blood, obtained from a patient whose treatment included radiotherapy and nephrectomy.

The CDR3 here is CASSSVQGMGYGYTF. CDR3 nucleotides: TGTGCCAGCAGCTCGGTACAGGGGATGGGGTATGGCTACACCTTC. V and J are TRBV5-6 and TRBJ1-2; 7 bases agree with TRBD1. The CDR3 is made up of 15 amino acids. CDR1 and CDR2 from the germline V gene are SGHDT and YYEEEE. Trimming took 3 bases from V and 5 from J; bases not matched to a gene: 10.